This TCR beta chain was profiled in a study of blood T cell repertoires in COVID-19. Study details: Acute and convalescent COVID-19 specimens originated in the United States, Italy and Spain. In each case, the material was cDNA or gDNA derived from T cells, B-cell-depleted T cells, or PBMCs.

Per the study methods: Amplification of reference gene primers was used by the study to estimate nucleated cell counts. TCRdb's table, derived via immunoSEQ multiplex PCR, lists solely in-frame clones and lacks some. V, J and clone size were drawn from that table, and D and trimming were deduced from the DNA. The sample has about 250,000 clones; nearly 90% are singletons. Material for sequencing was peripheral blood. The source is a man aged 18 to 29 with active or convalescent COVID-19.

The CDR3 sequence: CASTPDREEETQYF. CDR3 DNA sequence: TGTGCCAGCACCCCGGACAGGGAAGAGGAGACCCAGTACTTC. V and J are TRBV28 and TRBJ2-5, with 8 bases that match TRBD1. CDR3 length: 14 residues. The germline V gene encodes CDR1 MDHEN and CDR2 SYDVKM. The V gene end was trimmed by 7 bases and the J gene end by 5 bases; junction bases not matched to a gene: 9.